This T cell receptor (beta chain) was obtained from a study of blood T cells in healthy people across ages. The second PCR ran roughly 6 to 11 cycles with a sample-barcoded 5' primer and J-beta primers. TCRdb re-called the 5' RACE reads with MiXCR, one entry per CDR3 protein. The sample yields about 780,000 distinct CDR3 sequences, less than 80% seen once. Trimming left V 3 bases short and J 8 bases short, with 19 bases between. The germline V gene has CDR1 LGHNA and CDR2 YSLEER. The CDR3 length is 15 residues. The source is a man aged 30 to 39 in good health. The chain recombines TRBV4-3 with TRBJ1-2; the D gene is possibly TRBD1 (5 bases). The sequencing input was blood. The CDR3 loop is CASSQGGRGLIGYTF. DNA of the CDR3: TGCGCCAGCAGCCAGGGGGGACGAGGGTTGATCGGCTACACCTTC.